These 29 T cell receptor beta chains were all obtained from the same sample, sequenced in a study of beta chain features in type 1 diabetes. Findings and caveats of the study: A moderate, significant TCRB CDR3 shortening appeared in type 1 diabetes across four CD4+ subsets.

The authors reverse transcribed all of the isolated RNA, so sequencing captured expressed TCRB transcripts. Profiled with immunoSEQ multiplex PCR; TCRdb holds only in-frame clones, not every one. The table has tens of thousands of clones, roughly 63% seen once; the top ten hold 0.29%. No antigen has been identified for these receptors. The sequenced material came from stem cell memory CD4+ T cells from blood. The receptors stem from a woman in her twenties or thirties with type 1 diabetes.

This chain connects TRBV28 to TRBJ1-3, with no clear D. CDR1 is MDHEN and CDR2 is SYDVKM in the germline V gene. V shed 6 bases and J shed 1 base, with 19 bases lying between them. The CDR3 totals 17 residues. CDR3 sequence: CASSPAGYLTSGNTIYF. The CDR3 region has the DNA TGTGCCAGCAGCCCGGCGGGCTACCTAACTTCTGGAAACACCATATATTTT.

This clone was detected a few times. V gene TRBV19 combines with J gene TRBJ1-1; D uncertain. CDR3 length equals 14 residues. Trimming left V 0 bases short and J 6 bases short, with 11 bases between. Germline V CDR1 and CDR2: LNHDA, SQIVND (reference sequence). CDR3 region: CASSIDGTHSEAFF. For the CDR3, the DNA is TGTGCCAGTAGTATAGATGGCACACATTCTGAAGCTTTCTTT. Variable domain in full (rest from reference TRBV19 and TRBJ1-1): DGGITQSPKYLFRKEGQNVTLSCEQNLNHDAMYWYRQDPGQGLRLIYYSQIVNDFQKGDIAEGYSVSREKKESFPLTVTSAQKNPTAFYLCASSIDGTHSEAFFGQGTRLTVV.

In its sample, this clone was seen a few times. The chain has TRBV29-1 and TRBJ2-7; D is undetermined. Trimming pared 2 bases from V and 3 bases from J, leaving 8 bases between. The CDR3 loop spans 12 amino acids. In germline, CDR1 is SQVTM, CDR2 ANQGSEA. The DNA of the CDR3 is TGCAGCGTTGAACTAACTGACTACGAGCAGTACTTC. It codes for CSVELTDYEQYF.

This rearrangement joins TRBV30 to TRBJ1-1; TRBD1 agrees at 7 bases. J gave up 1 base and V 2 bases, and 7 bases lay outside the gene matches. The CDR3 has 15 residues. The germline gives CDR1 GTSNPN, CDR2 SVGIG (reference sequence). CDR3 residues: CAWSRQGGTNTEAFF. The CDR3 nucleotides are TGTGCCTGGAGTCGACAGGGTGGGACGAACACTGAAGCTTTCTTT.

This clone came up a few times. The rearrangement links TRBV18 to TRBJ1-2; the D is unclear. The CDR3 length is 13 residues. V was shortened by 3 bases and J by 4 bases, with 9 bases between the two germline ends. Germline CDR1 KGHSH, CDR2 LQKENI. CDR3 amino acids: CASSPQDAYGYTF. The CDR3 DNA follows: TGTGCCAGCTCACCCCAGGATGCCTATGGCTACACCTTC.

The rearrangement links TRBV18 to TRBJ1-3; no clear D gene. V lost 3 bases, J lost 0 bases, and 6 bases lay in between. The CDR3 runs 14 residues. Germline V gene data show CDR1 as KGHSH and CDR2 as LQKENI. The DNA for the CDR3 is TGTGCCAGCTCACCTAGTGACTCTGGAAACACCATATATTTT. It yields the protein CASSPSDSGNTIYF.

The rearrangement links TRBV9 to TRBJ1-2; no definite D call. Germline V gene data show CDR1 as SGDLS and CDR2 as YYNGEE. V was trimmed by 0 bases and J by 4 bases, leaving 16 bases between them. The CDR3 loop spans 16 amino acids. This CDR3 reads CASSVGGIVGTYGYTF. DNA of the CDR3: TGTGCCAGCAGCGTAGGAGGCATAGTAGGAACCTATGGCTACACCTTC.

V and J are TRBV2 and TRBJ2-1, with 12 bases lining up with TRBD2. J was trimmed by 0 bases and V by 4 bases; bases with no gene match: 16. The CDR3 consists of 21 residues. Germline CDR1 SNHLY, CDR2 FYNNEI. The CDR3 nucleotides are TGTGCCAGCAGTGGAAGAGGCGGGACTAGCGGGCCAACAAGCTCCTACAATGAGCAGTTCTTC. As protein: CASSGRGGTSGPTSSYNEQFF. The whole variable domain, filled in from reference TRBV2 and TRBJ2-1, reads EPEVTQTPSHQVTQMGQEVILRCVPISNHLYFYWYRQILGQKVEFLVSFYNNEISEKSEIFDDQFSVERPDGSNFTLKIRSTKLEDSAMYFCASSGRGGTSGPTSSYNEQFFGPGTRLTVL.

The chain employs TRBV6-1 and TRBJ2-7; maybe TRBD2 (7 bases). The V gene lost 2 bases and the J gene lost 3 bases, with 14 bases spanning the gap. Germline values: CDR1 MNHNS, CDR2 SASEGT. CDR3 size: 15 residues. The DNA of the CDR3 is TGTGCCAGCAGTGAAACCGACGGGGGGCACTACGAGCAGTACTTC. Its protein is CASSETDGGHYEQYF.

This chain connects TRBV4-2 to TRBJ2-7, with 7 bases identical to TRBD2. Trimming at V came to 0 bases and at J to 3 bases, leaving 2 bases not matched to a gene. Germline values: CDR1 LGHNA, CDR2 YNFKEQ. The CDR3 contains 14 residues. CDR3: CASSQDSGGYEQYF. The CDR3 region has the DNA TGTGCCAGCAGCCAAGATTCGGGAGGCTACGAGCAGTACTTC.

This clone was seen a few times. The CDR3 spells CASSLVAGGWNTEAFF. For the CDR3, the DNA is TGCGCCAGCAGCTTGGTGGCAGGGGGCTGGAACACTGAAGCTTTCTTT. V is TRBV5-1 and J is TRBJ1-1, with 8 nucleotides matching TRBD1. In germline, CDR1 is SGHRS, CDR2 YFSETQ. The CDR3 has 16 residues. V lost 0 bases and J lost 1; bases outside the gene matches: 5.

This chain links TRBV27 with TRBJ2-1; D perhaps matches TRBD1 (6 bases). The CDR3 extends over 15 amino acids. V was shortened by 5 bases and J by 0 bases, with 11 bases between the two germline ends. Germline lookup yields CDR1 MNHEY and CDR2 SMNVEV (reference sequence). The CDR3 loop reads CASSPDRSSYNEQFF. The CDR3 DNA sequence: TGTGCCAGCAGTCCCGACAGGAGCTCCTACAATGAGCAGTTCTTC.

This clone came up a few times. V usage is TRBV11-2 and J usage is TRBJ2-1; 12 bases map to TRBD2. CDR3 length equals 16 residues. CDR1 and CDR2 (germline): SGHAT, FQNNGV. Germline trimming cut 5 bases from V and 1 base from J; bases unmatched to any gene: 3. Written as DNA, the CDR3 is TGTGCCAGCAGCGTCGGACTAGCGGGATCCTACAATGAGCAGTTCTTC. This translates into CASSVGLAGSYNEQFF.

The chain employs TRBV6-6 and TRBJ1-1, with a weak D call TRBD1 (6 bases). This CDR3 is built from 13 residues. V lost 6 bases to trimming and J lost 6 bases, with 14 bases between them. CDR1 and CDR2 from the germline V gene are MNHNY and SVGAGI (reference sequence). CDR3 residues: CASRDPGEPEAFF. CDR3 DNA: TGTGCCAGCAGGGACCCAGGGGAACCTGAAGCTTTCTTT.

The chain combines TRBV2 with TRBJ2-1, with TRBD1 as a possible D gene (5 bases). CDR3 length: 13 amino acids. Germline V lookup: CDR1 SNHLY, CDR2 FYNNEI. The V and J ends lost 3 bases and 4 bases respectively, with 7 bases between them. The CDR3 is CASSEQGYNEQFF. CDR3 DNA: TGTGCCAGCAGTGAGCAGGGATACAATGAGCAGTTCTTC. The full variable domain, its missing parts supplied by reference TRBV2 and TRBJ2-1, is EPEVTQTPSHQVTQMGQEVILRCVPISNHLYFYWYRQILGQKVEFLVSFYNNEISEKSEIFDDQFSVERPDGSNFTLKIRSTKLEDSAMYFCASSEQGYNEQFFGPGTRLTVL.

The chain is built from TRBV5-4 and TRBJ1-4, with a weak D call TRBD1 (5 bases). The CDR3 totals 14 residues. CDR1 and CDR2 (germline): SGHNT, YYREEE (reference sequence). Trimming removed 3 bases from V and 8 bases from J, with 14 bases in between. The CDR3 here is CASSSSGSGEKLFF. The DNA of the CDR3 is TGTGCCAGCAGCTCATCAGGGTCTGGGGAAAAACTGTTTTTT.

The chain uses TRBV29-1 and TRBJ1-1; D is perhaps TRBD1 (5 bases). V was clipped by 2 bases and J by 3 bases, with 10 bases between them. This CDR3 region has 13 residues. The germline V gene has CDR1 SQVTM and CDR2 ANQGSEA. Here the CDR3 DNA reads TGCAGCGTTGAAAAGACAGAAGACACTGAAGCTTTCTTT. This sequence encodes CSVEKTEDTEAFF.

CDR3: CASSLRDSYNEQFF. The CDR3 coding sequence is TGTGCCAGCAGCTTGCGGGATTCTTACAATGAGCAGTTCTTC. J is TRBJ2-1 and V is TRBV7-8; perhaps TRBD2 as D (6 bases). The germline gives CDR1 SGHVS, CDR2 FQNEAQ. This CDR3 has 14 residues. V lost 3 bases, J lost 4 bases, and 10 bases lay in between.

V gene TRBV7-2 combines with J gene TRBJ2-3; D is uncertain. Per the germline V gene, CDR1 is SGHTA and CDR2 is FQGNSA. The V gene lost 6 bases and the J gene lost 4 bases, with 11 bases spanning the gap. The CDR3 extends over 13 amino acids. This CDR3 is CASSFSEADTQYF. CDR3 DNA: TGTGCCAGCAGTTTCAGCGAGGCAGATACGCAGTATTTT.

This clone turned up a few times. The chain employs TRBV29-1 and TRBJ1-1, with D possibly being TRBD1 (6 bases). CDR3 size: 12 residues. V lost 8 bases to trimming and J lost 7 bases, with 17 bases between them. CDR1 and CDR2 (germline): SQVTM, ANQGSEA. The CDR3 spells CSIRTAVIEAFF. The DNA for the CDR3 is TGCAGCATTAGGACAGCTGTCATTGAAGCTTTCTTT.

This clone was counted only a few times. The gene calls are TRBV30 and TRBJ1-2, with 7 bases aligning to TRBD1. J gave up 3 bases and V 1 base, and 14 bases lay outside the gene matches. This CDR3 contains 17 residues. Germline-derived CDR1 and CDR2 are GTSNPN and SVGIG (reference sequence). CDR3 DNA: TGTGCCTGGAGTGGATACACTGACTTCGACAGGGACTATGGCTACACCTTC. Protein: CAWSGYTDFDRDYGYTF.

This chain links TRBV14 with TRBJ2-3, with D perhaps TRBD2 (5 bases). CDR3 size: 15 residues. The germline V and J ends were trimmed by 4 bases and 4 bases, with 15 bases remaining between them. CDR1 is SGHDN and CDR2 is FVKESK in the germline V gene. The CDR3 nucleotides are TGTGCCAGCAGCCCGGAGAGGGCCGGGCCAGATACGCAGTATTTT. This encodes CASSPERAGPDTQYF.

The chain couples TRBV4-2 to TRBJ1-1; perhaps TRBD1 as D (5 bases). Germline values: CDR1 LGHNA, CDR2 YNFKEQ. The CDR3 has 20 residues. Between the trimmed V and J ends, which lost 1 base and 6 bases, there was a span of 30 bases. The CDR3 spells CASSQVPPGARHLIDAEAFF. CDR3 in DNA: TGTGCCAGCAGCCAAGTCCCCCCTGGGGCGCGACACTTAATCGACGCTGAAGCTTTCTTT.

Regarding this clone: Germline is not matched at one junction end, which may reflect a read error. The genes are TRBV29-1 and TRBJ1-2, with D possibly TRBD1 on 5 matching bases. The V gene's germline CDR1 is SQVTM and CDR2 ANQGSEA. CDR3 length equals 8 residues. CDR3 loop: CSGDSGAF. The CDR3, as DNA: TGCAGCGGGGACTCCGGTGCCTTC.

The J gene is TRBJ1-4, the V gene TRBV30; unclear D gene. V shed 0 bases and J shed 8 bases, with 13 bases lying between them. Germline V gene lookup returns CDR1 GTSNPN and CDR2 SVGIG (reference sequence). The CDR3 spans 14 residues. This CDR3 is CAWSVAVVEEKLFF. Here the CDR3 DNA reads TGTGCCTGGAGTGTAGCCGTGGTTGAGGAAAAACTGTTTTTT.

The CDR3 reads CASSPREGALYEQYF. The CDR3 DNA is TGTGCCAGCAGCCCGCGGGAGGGGGCGCTTTACGAGCAGTACTTC. The genes are TRBV27 and TRBJ2-7, with TRBD2 matching over 9 bases. The CDR3 consists of 15 residues. The germline V gene encodes CDR1 MNHEY and CDR2 SMNVEV (reference sequence). V lost 6 bases, J lost 4 bases, and 10 bases stayed unmatched.

The rearrangement uses TRBV7-3 and TRBJ2-3; 10 bases line up with TRBD1. CDR3 length: 14 amino acids. With 5 bases clipped from V and 4 bases from J, the junction kept 3 bases outside the gene matches. CDR1 is SGHTA, CDR2 FQGTGA, per germline. In nucleotides, the CDR3 is TGTGCCAGCAGCACCGGACAGGGGGCAGATACGCAGTATTTT. Amino acids: CASSTGQGADTQYF.

In this sample, this clone turned up a few times. The chain carries TRBV30 and TRBJ2-4, with a possible D match to TRBD1 (6 bases). Germline V CDR1 and CDR2: GTSNPN, SVGIG (reference sequence). V shed 0 bases and J shed 3 bases, with 12 bases lying between them. This CDR3 is built from 15 residues. The CDR3 spells CAWSVRGGRKNIQYF. In DNA, the CDR3 is TGTGCCTGGAGTGTACGAGGGGGACGCAAAAACATTCAGTACTTC.

This chain connects TRBV7-6 to TRBJ1-2, with D tentatively TRBD1 (5 bases). CDR3 length equals 15 residues. Germline-derived CDR1 and CDR2 are SGHVS and FNYEAQ. V was pared by 0 bases and J by 2 bases, with 10 bases between. The CDR3 reads CASSLAGGDNYGYTF. The CDR3 coding sequence is TGTGCCAGCAGCTTAGCGGGAGGGGACAACTATGGCTACACCTTC.